The TCR beta chain described here comes from a study of shared clonotypes between healthy human individuals. Study-level points and caveats: Owing to a small donor count, the genetic and exposure-history diversity represented was limited.

Generated by immunoSEQ multiplex PCR, the TCRdb table keeps only in-frame clones and is missing some. Seen here are about 380,000 clones, about 96% observed once, and the top ten hold less than 0.35%. Comment on this clone: What it binds is not known.

The CDR3 runs 14 residues. Per germline, CDR1 MDHEN and CDR2 SYDVKM. Trimming cost V 6 bases and J 5 bases; bases outside gene matches: 4. The TCR comes from a man under 40 in good health. The material sequenced was memory CD8+ T cells sorted from blood. Subset of the sample: CD45RO+ cells pooled with CCR7-negative TemRA cells. The rearrangement uses TRBV28 and TRBJ1-5; 10 bases are a match to TRBD1. The CDR3 loop reads CASSTDRGHQPQHF. The CDR3 DNA follows: TGTGCCAGCAGCACAGACAGGGGGCATCAGCCCCAGCATTTT.